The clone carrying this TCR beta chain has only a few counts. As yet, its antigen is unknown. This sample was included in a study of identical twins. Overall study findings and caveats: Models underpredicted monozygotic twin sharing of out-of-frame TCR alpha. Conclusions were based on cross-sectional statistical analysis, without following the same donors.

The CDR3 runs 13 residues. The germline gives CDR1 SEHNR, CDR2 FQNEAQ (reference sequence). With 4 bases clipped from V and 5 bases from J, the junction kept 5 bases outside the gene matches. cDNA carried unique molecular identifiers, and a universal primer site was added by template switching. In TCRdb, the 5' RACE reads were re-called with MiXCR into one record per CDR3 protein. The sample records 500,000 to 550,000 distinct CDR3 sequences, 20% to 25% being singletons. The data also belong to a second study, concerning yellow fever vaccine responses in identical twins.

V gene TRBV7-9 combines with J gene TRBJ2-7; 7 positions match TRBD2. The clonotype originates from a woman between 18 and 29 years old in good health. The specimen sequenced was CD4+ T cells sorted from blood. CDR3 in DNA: TGTGCCAGCAGCTCGAATGGGGGGGACGAGCAGTACTTC. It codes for CASSSNGGDEQYF. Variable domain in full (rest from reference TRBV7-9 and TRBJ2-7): DTGVSQNPRHKITKRGQNVTFRCDPISEHNRLYWYRQTLGQGPEFLTYFQNEAQLEKSRLLSDRFSAERPKGSFSTLEIQRTEQGDSAMYLCASSSNGGDEQYFGPGTRLTVT.